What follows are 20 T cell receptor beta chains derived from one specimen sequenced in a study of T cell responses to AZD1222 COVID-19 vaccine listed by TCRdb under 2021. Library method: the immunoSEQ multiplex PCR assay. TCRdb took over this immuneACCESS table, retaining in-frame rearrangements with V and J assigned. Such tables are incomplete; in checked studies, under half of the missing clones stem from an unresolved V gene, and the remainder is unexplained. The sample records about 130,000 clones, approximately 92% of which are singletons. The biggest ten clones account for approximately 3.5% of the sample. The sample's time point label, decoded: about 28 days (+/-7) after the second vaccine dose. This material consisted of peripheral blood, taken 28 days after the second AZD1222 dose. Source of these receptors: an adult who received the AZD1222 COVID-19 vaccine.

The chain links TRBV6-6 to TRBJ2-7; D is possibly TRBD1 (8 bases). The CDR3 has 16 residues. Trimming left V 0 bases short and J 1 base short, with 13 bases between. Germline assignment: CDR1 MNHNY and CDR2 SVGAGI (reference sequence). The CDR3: CASSYSGGDRSYEQYF. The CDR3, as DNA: TGTGCCAGCAGTTACTCGGGGGGGGACAGGTCCTACGAGCAGTACTTC.

CDR3 nucleotides: TGTGCCAGTAGTGGGAGGCAGGGGAGCACTGAAGCTTTCTTT. It specifies CASSGRQGSTEAFF. V and J are TRBV19 and TRBJ1-1, with TRBD1 as a possible D gene (6 bases). The germline V gene has CDR1 LNHDA and CDR2 SQIVND (reference sequence). V gave up 5 bases and J gave up 4 bases, with 14 bases separating them. The CDR3 covers 14 residues.

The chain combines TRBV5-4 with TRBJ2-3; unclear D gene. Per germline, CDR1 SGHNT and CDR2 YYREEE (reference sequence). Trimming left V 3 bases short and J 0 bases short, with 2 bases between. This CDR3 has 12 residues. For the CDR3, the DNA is TGTGCCAGCAGCTCTAGCACAGATACGCAGTATTTT. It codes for CASSSSTDTQYF.

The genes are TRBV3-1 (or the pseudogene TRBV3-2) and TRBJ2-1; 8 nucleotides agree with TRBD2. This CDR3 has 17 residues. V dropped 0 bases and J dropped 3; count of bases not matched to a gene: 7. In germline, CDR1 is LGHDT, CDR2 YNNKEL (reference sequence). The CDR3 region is CASSQERQRENYNEQFF. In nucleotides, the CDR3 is TGTGCCAGCAGCCAAGAAAGGCAGCGGGAGAACTACAATGAGCAGTTCTTC.

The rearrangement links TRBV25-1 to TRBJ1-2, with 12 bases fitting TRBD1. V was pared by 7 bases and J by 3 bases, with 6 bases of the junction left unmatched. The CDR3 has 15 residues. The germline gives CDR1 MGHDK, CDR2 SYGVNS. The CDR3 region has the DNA TGTGCCAGCAATCCGGGACAGGGGGCCGACTATGGCTACACCTTC. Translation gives CASNPGQGADYGYTF.

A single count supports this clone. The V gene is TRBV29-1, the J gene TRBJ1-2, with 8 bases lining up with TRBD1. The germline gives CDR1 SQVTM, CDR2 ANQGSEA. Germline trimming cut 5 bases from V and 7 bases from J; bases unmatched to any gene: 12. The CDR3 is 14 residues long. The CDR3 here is CSVSVPGGAGGYTF. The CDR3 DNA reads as TGCAGCGTTTCCGTCCCAGGGGGCGCTGGTGGCTACACCTTC.

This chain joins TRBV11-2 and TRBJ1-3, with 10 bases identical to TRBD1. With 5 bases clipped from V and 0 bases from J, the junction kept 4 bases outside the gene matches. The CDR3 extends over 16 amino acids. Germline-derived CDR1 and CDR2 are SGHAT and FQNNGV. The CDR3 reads CASSKTGGASGNTIYF. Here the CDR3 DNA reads TGTGCCAGCAGCAAGACAGGGGGCGCCTCTGGAAACACCATATATTTT.

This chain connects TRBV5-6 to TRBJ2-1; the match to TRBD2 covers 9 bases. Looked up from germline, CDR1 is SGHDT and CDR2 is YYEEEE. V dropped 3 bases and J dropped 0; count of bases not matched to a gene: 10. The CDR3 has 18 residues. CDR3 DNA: TGTGCCAGCAGCTCTCTAGCGGGGTCTCATAGCTCCTACAATGAGCAGTTCTTC. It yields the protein CASSSLAGSHSSYNEQFF.

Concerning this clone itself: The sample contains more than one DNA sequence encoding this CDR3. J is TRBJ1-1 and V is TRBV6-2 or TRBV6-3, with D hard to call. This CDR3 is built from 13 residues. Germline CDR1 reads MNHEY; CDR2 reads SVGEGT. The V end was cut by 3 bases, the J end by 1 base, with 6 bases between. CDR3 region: CASSYRGNTEAFF. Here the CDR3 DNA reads TGTGCCAGCAGTTATCGAGGGAACACTGAAGCTTTCTTT.

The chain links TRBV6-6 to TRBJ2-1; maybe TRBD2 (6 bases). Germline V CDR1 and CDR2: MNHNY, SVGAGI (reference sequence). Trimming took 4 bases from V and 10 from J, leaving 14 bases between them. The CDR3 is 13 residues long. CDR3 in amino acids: CASSSLGREEQFF. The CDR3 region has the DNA TGTGCCAGCAGTTCCCTGGGACGGGAGGAGCAGTTCTTC.

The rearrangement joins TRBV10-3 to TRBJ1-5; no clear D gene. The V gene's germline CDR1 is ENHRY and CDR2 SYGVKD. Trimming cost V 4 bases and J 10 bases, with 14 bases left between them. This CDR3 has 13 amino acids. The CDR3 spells CAISVTVLSPQHF. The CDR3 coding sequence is TGTGCCATCAGTGTAACGGTATTGAGTCCCCAGCATTTT.

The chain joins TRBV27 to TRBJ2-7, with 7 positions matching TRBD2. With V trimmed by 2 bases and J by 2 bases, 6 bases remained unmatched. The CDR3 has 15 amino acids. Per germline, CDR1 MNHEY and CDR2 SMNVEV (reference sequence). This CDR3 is CASSLAGDLTYEQYF. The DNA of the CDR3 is TGTGCCAGCAGTTTAGCGGGGGATTTGACCTACGAGCAGTACTTC.

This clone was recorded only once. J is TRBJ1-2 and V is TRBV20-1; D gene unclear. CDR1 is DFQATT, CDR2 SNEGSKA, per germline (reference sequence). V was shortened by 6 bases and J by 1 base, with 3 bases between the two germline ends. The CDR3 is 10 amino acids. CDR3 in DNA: TGCAGTGCCCATAACTATGGCTACACCTTC. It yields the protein CSAHNYGYTF.

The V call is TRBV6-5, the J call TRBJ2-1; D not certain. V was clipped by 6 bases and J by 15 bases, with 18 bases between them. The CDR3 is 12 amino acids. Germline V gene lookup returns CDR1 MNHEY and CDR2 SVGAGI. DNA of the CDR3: TGTGCCAGCAGCGGGTCACGGACGGCGTCGTTCTTC. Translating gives CASSGSRTASFF.

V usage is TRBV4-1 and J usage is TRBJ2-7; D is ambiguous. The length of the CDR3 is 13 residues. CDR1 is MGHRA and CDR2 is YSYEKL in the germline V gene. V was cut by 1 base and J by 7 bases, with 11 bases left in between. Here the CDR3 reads CASSQAGAWEQYF. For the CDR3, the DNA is TGCGCCAGCAGCCAAGCGGGCGCCTGGGAGCAGTACTTC.

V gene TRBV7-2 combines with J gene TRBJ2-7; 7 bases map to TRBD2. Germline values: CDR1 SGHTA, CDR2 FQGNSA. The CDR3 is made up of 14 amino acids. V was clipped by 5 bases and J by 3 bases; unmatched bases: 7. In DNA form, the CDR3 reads TGTGCCAGCAGCCCAAGCGGGACGGTCTACGAGCAGTACTTC. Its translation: CASSPSGTVYEQYF.

This chain's CDR3 is CASRLDRARNQPQHF. The CDR3 nucleotides read TGTGCCAGCAGATTGGACAGAGCCCGCAATCAGCCCCAGCATTTT. The chain has TRBV2 and TRBJ1-5, with D possibly being TRBD1 (6 bases). V lost 6 bases to trimming and J lost 2 bases, with 14 bases between them. The germline gives CDR1 SNHLY, CDR2 FYNNEI. The CDR3 loop spans 15 amino acids.

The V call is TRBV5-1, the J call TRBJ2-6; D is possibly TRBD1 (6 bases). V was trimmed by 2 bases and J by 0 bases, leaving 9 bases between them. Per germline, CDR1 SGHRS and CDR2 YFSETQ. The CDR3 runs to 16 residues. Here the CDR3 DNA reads TGCGCCAGCAGCTTAGGACAGAGCTCTGGGGCCAACGTCCTGACTTTC. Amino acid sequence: CASSLGQSSGANVLTF.

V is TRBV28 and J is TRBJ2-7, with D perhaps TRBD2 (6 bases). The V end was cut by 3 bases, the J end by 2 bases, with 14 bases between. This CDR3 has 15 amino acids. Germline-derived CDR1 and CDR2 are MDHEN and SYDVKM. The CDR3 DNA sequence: TGTGCCAGCAGTTTTGAGGTGGGCGGGACCTACGAGCAGTACTTC. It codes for CASSFEVGGTYEQYF.

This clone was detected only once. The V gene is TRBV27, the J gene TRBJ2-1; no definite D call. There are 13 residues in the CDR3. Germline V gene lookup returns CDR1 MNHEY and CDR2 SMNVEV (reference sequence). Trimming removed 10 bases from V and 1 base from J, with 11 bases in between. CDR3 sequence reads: CATGNLSYNEQFF. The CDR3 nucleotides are TGTGCCACCGGAAACCTGTCCTACAATGAGCAGTTCTTC.